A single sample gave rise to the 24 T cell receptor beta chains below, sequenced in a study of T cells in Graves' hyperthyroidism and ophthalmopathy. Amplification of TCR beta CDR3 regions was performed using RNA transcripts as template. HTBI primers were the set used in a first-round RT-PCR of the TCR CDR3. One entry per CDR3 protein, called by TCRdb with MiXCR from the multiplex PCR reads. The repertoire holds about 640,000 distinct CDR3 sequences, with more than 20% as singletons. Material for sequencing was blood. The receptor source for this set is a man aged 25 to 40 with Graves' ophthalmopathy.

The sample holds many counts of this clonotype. The DNA for the CDR3 is TGTGCCAGCAGTTTCCTAGCAGGCAATGAGCAGTTCTTC. Encoded protein: CASSFLAGNEQFF. The chain links TRBV28 to TRBJ2-1; D is perhaps TRBD2 (5 bases). CDR1 is MDHEN and CDR2 is SYDVKM in the germline V gene. The CDR3 has 13 amino acids. With 3 bases removed from V and 6 bases from J, the gap between germline ends came to 9 bases.

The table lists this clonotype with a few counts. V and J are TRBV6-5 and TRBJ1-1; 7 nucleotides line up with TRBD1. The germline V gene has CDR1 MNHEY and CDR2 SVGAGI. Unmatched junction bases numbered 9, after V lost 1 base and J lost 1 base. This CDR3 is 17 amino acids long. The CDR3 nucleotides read TGTGCCAGCAGTTACTTCCTCCCGACAGGGAGGAACACTGAAGCTTTCTTT. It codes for CASSYFLPTGRNTEAFF.

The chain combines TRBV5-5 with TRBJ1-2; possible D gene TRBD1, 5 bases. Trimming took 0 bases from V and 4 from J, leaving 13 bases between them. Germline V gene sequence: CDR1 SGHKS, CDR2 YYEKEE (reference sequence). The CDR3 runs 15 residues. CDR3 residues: CASSLATGPGYGYTF. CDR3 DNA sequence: TGTGCCAGCAGCTTGGCGACGGGGCCAGGCTATGGCTACACCTTC.

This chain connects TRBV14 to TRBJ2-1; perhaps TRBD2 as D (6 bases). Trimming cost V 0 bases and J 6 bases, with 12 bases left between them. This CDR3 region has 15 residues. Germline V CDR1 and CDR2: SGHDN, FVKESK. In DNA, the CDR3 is TGTGCCAGCAGCCAAGAATTTCACGGGGGCAATGAGCAGTTCTTC. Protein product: CASSQEFHGGNEQFF.

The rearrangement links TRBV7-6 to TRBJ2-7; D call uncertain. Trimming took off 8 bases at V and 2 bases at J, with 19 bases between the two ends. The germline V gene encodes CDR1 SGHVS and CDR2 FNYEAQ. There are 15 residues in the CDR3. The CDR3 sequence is CASGPYGRGAYEQYF. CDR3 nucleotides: TGTGCCAGCGGCCCTTATGGGCGCGGCGCCTACGAGCAGTACTTC.

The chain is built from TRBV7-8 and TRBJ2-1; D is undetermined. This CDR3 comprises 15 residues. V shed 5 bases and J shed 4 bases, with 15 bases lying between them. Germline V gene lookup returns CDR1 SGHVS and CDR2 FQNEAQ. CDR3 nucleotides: TGTGCCAGCAGCGGACGAACCCCTAGGTACAATGAGCAGTTCTTC. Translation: CASSGRTPRYNEQFF.

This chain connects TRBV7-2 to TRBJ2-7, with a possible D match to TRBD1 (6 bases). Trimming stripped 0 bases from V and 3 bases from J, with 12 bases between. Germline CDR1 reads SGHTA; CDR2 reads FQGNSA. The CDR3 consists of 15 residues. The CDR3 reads CASSLAWTEGYEQYF. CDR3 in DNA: TGTGCCAGCAGCTTAGCGTGGACAGAAGGCTACGAGCAGTACTTC.

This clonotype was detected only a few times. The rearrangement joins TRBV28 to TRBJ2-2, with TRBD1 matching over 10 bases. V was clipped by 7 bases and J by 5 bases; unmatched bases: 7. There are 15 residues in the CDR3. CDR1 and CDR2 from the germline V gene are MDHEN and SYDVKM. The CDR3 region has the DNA TGTGCCAGCAAGCCGGGACAGGGGCGTACCGGGGAGCTGTTTTTT. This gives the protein CASKPGQGRTGELFF.

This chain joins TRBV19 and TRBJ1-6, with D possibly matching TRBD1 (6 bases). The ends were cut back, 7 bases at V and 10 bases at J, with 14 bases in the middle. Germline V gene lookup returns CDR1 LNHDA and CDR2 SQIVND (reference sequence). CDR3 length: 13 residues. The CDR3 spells CASNAGVGSPLHF. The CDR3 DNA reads TGTGCCAGTAACGCAGGGGTTGGGTCACCCCTCCACTTT.

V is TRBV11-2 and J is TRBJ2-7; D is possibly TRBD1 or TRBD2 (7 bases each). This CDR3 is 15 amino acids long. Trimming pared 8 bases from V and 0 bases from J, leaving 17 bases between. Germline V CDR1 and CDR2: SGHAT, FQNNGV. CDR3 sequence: CASRGGGSSSYEQYF. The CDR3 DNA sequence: TGTGCCAGCCGGGGAGGGGGCAGCAGCTCCTACGAGCAGTACTTC.

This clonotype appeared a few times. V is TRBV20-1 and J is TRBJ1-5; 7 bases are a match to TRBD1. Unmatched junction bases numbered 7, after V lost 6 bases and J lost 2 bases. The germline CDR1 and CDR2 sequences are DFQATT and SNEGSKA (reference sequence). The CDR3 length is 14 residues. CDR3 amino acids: CSAPSTGGNQPQHF. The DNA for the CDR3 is TGCAGTGCCCCGAGCACAGGGGGCAATCAGCCCCAGCATTTT.

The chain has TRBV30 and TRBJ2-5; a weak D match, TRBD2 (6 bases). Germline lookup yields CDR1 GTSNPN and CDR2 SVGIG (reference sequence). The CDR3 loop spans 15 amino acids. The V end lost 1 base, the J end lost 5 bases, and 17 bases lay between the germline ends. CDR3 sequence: CAWSAGTAGMETQYF. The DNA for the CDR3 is TGTGCCTGGAGTGCCGGGACCGCGGGAATGGAGACCCAGTACTTC.

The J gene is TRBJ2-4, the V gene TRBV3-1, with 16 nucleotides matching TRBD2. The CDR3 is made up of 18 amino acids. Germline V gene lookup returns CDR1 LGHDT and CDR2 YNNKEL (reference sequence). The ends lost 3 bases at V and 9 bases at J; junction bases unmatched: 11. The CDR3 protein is CASSHSGLAGGPRSIQYF. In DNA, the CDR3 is TGTGCCAGCAGCCATTCGGGACTAGCGGGAGGGCCGAGAAGCATTCAGTACTTC.

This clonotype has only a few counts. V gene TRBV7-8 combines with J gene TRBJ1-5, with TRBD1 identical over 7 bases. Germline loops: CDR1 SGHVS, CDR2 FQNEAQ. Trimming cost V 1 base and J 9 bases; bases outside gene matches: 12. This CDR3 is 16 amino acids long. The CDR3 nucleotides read TGTGCCAGCAGCTTAGAACGTGGCAGGGCAGGGGGGCCCCAGCATTTT. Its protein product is CASSLERGRAGGPQHF.

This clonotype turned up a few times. The CDR3 protein is CASSPDRGPAPDTQYF. The DNA for the CDR3 is TGCGCCAGCAGCCCGGACAGGGGACCCGCCCCAGATACGCAGTATTTT. J is TRBJ2-3 and V is TRBV5-1; 9 bases are shared with TRBD1. CDR3 length: 16 amino acids. Germline CDR1 is SGHRS and CDR2 is YFSETQ. Trimming removed 4 bases from V and 4 bases from J; junction bases left unmatched: 10.

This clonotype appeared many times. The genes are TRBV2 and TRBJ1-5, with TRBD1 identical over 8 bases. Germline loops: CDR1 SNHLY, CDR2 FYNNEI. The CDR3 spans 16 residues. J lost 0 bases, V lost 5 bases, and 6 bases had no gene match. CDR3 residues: CASSYQGALSNQPQHF. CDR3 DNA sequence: TGTGCCAGCAGTTATCAGGGGGCCCTTAGCAATCAGCCCCAGCATTTT.

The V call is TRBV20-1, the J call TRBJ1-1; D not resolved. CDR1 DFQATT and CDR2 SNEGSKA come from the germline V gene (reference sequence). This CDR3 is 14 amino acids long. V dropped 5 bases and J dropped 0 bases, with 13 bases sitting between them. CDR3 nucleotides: TGCAGTGCTCCCGTGCGAGGGATGAACACTGAAGCTTTCTTT. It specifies CSAPVRGMNTEAFF.

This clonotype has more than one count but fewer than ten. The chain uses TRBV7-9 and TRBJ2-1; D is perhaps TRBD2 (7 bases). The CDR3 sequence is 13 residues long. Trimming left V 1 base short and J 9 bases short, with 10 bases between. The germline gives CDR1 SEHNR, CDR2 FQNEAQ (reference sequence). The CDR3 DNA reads TGTGCCAGCAGCTTAGAGGGGGGGGGTGAGCAGTTCTTC. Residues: CASSLEGGGEQFF.

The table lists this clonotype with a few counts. CDR3 nucleotide sequence: TGTGCCAGCAGTGGGTGGGACGCGAACACCGGGGAGCTGTTTTTT. Amino acid sequence: CASSGWDANTGELFF. This chain joins TRBV25-1 and TRBJ2-2; the D call may be TRBD1 or TRBD2 (5 bases each). The germline gives CDR1 MGHDK, CDR2 SYGVNS. Trimming shortened V by 4 bases and J by 0 bases, and 9 bases separated the two germline ends. This CDR3 has 15 residues.

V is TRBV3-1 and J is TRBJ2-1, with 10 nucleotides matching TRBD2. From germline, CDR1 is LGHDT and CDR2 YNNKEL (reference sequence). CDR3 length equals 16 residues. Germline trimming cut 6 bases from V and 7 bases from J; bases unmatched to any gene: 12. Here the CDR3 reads CASSFIAGGGGNEQFF. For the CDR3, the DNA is TGTGCCAGCAGTTTCATAGCGGGAGGTGGGGGGAATGAGCAGTTCTTC.

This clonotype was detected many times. Here the CDR3 reads CASRQGGGNQPQHF. CDR3 in DNA: TGTGCCAGCAGACAGGGTGGCGGCAATCAGCCCCAGCATTTT. The chain joins TRBV28 to TRBJ1-5; TRBD1 is a possible D gene (6 bases). Trimming removed 6 bases from V and 2 bases from J, with 11 bases in between. CDR1 and CDR2 (germline): MDHEN, SYDVKM. The CDR3 totals 14 residues.

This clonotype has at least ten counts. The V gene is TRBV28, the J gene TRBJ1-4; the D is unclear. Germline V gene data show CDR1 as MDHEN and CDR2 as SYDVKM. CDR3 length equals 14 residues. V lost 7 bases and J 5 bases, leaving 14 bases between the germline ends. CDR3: CASISRAKNEKLFF. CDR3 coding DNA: TGTGCCAGCATCTCCCGGGCCAAAAATGAAAAACTGTTTTTT.

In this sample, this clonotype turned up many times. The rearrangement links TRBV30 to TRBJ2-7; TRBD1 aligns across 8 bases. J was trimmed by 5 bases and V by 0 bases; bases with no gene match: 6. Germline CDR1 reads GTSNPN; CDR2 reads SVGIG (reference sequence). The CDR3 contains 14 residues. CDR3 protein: CAWSVLGTGNEQYF. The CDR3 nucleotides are TGTGCCTGGAGTGTACTCGGGACAGGTAACGAGCAGTACTTC.

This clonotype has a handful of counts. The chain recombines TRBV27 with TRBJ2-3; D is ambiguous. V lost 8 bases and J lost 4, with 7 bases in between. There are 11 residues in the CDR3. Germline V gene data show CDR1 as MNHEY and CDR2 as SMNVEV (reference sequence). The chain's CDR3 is CASRQADTQYF. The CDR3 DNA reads TGTGCCAGCCGCCAGGCAGATACGCAGTATTTT.